Sequencing of this T cell receptor (beta chain) was carried out in a study of identical twins. Germline V gene lookup returns CDR1 MNHEY and CDR2 SVGAGI. The junction had 4 bases not matched to a gene; V was cut back by 4 bases and J by 4 bases. The CDR3 totals 15 residues. A remark on this clonotype: What it binds is unknown.

Addition of a universal primer site occurred through template switching, and cDNA carried unique molecular identifiers. MiXCR, run by TCRdb on the 5' RACE reads, gives a single entry per CDR3 protein. The table has 500,000 or so distinct CDR3 sequences, approximately 14% seen once; the top ten hold more than 0.5%. Study observations and caveats: Cord blood beta clonotypes present at high abundance carried fewer insertions; no such pattern appeared in memory repertoires. Conclusions were based on cross-sectional statistical analysis, without following the same donors. Out-of-frame beta sequences exhibited a weaker degree of excess twin sharing.

In addition, the sample was reused for a study of yellow fever vaccine responses in identical twins.

V and J are TRBV6-5 and TRBJ2-2; 9 bases map to TRBD1. The sequencing input was CD4+ T cells sorted from blood. The sequence was obtained from a young woman in good health. CDR3: CASSWDRASTGELFF. The CDR3, as DNA: TGTGCCAGCAGTTGGGACAGGGCGAGCACCGGGGAGCTGTTTTTT.